The clone carrying this T cell receptor (beta chain) was detected many times. What it recognizes is unknown. The data originate from a study of T cells in Graves' hyperthyroidism and ophthalmopathy. Findings and limits, study-wide: Appearing also in blood were most of the thyroid clonotypes expanded above 0.001.

Amplification of TCR beta CDR3 regions was performed using RNA transcripts as template. TCR CDR3 regions were first amplified by RT-PCR with HTBI primers. Each CDR3 protein is one row after TCRdb ran MiXCR on the multiplex PCR reads. The sample consists of approximately 380,000 distinct CDR3 sequences, about 18% of them appearing once. The CDR3 is made up of 11 amino acids. Trimming removed 8 bases at V and 6 bases at J, with 13 bases between. CDR1 is GTSNPN and CDR2 is SVGIG in the germline V gene (reference sequence). Extraction of PBMCs used 7.5 to 10 ml of fresh peripheral blood. What was sequenced was blood. The sequence was collected from a woman between 18 and 30 years old with Graves' hyperthyroidism. The chain has TRBV30 and TRBJ1-1; D gene unclear. DNA of the CDR3: TGTGCCGGACTGTTCGCCTCTGAAGCTTTCTTT. Protein: CAGLFASEAFF.